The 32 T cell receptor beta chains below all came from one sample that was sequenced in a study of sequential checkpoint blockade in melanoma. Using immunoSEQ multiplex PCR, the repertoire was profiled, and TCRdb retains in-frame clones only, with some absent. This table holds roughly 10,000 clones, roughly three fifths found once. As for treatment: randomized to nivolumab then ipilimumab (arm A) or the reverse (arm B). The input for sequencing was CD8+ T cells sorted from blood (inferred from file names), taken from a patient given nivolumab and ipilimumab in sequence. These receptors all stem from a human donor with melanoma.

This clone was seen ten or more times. The CDR3 region has the DNA TGTGCCACCAGCAGAGATTTCAGGGGCGGCTACACCTTC. Translated: CATSRDFRGGYTF. V and J are TRBV15 and TRBJ1-2, with D perhaps matching TRBD1 (6 bases). The germline V gene encodes CDR1 LNHNV and CDR2 YYDKDF (reference sequence). With 0 bases removed from V and 8 bases from J, the gap between germline ends came to 10 bases. The CDR3 consists of 13 residues.

Written as DNA, the CDR3 is TGTGCCAGCAGCTTAAAGGTAGCGCGAGCGCAGTATTTT. Its protein product is CASSLKVARAQYF. The chain recombines TRBV7-9 with TRBJ2-3, with D perhaps matching TRBD2 (5 bases). The CDR3 covers 13 residues. The germline gives CDR1 SEHNR, CDR2 FQNEAQ (reference sequence). The V end lost 2 bases, the J end lost 10 bases, and 13 bases lay between the germline ends.

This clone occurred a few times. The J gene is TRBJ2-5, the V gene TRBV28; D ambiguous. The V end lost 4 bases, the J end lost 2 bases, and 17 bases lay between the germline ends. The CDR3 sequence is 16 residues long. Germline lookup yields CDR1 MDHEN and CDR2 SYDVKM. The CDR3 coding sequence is TGTGCCAGCAGTTCGCCCGTCGAGTATCCACAAGAGACCCAGTACTTC. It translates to CASSSPVEYPQETQYF.

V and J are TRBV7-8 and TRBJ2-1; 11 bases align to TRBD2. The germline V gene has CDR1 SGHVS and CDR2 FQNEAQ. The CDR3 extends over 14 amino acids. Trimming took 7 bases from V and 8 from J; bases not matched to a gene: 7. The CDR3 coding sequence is TGTGCCAGCACCCTGACTAGCGGGGCCCATGAGCAGTTCTTC. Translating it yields CASTLTSGAHEQFF. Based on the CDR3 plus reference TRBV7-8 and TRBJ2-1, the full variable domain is GAGVSQSPRYKVAKRGQDVALRCDPISGHVSLFWYQQALGQGPEFLTYFQNEAQLDKSGLPSDRFFAERPEGSVSTLKIQRTQQEDSAVYLCASTLTSGAHEQFFGPGTRLTVL.

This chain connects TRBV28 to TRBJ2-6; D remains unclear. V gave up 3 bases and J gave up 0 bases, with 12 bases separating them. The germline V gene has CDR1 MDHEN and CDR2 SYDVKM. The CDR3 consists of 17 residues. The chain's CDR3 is CASSLQELFSGANVLTF. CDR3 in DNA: TGTGCCAGCAGTTTGCAGGAATTATTCTCTGGGGCCAACGTCCTGACTTTC.

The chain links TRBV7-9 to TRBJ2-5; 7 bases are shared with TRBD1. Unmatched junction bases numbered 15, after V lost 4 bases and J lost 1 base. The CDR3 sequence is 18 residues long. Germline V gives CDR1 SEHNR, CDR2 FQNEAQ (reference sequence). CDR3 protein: CASSSPPPQGEAQETQYF. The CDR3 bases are TGTGCCAGCAGCTCCCCCCCTCCTCAGGGGGAAGCCCAAGAGACCCAGTACTTC. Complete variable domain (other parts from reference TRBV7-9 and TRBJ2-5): DTGVSQNPRHKITKRGQNVTFRCDPISEHNRLYWYRQTLGQGPEFLTYFQNEAQLEKSRLLSDRFSAERPKGSFSTLEIQRTEQGDSAMYLCASSSPPPQGEAQETQYFGPGTRLLVL.

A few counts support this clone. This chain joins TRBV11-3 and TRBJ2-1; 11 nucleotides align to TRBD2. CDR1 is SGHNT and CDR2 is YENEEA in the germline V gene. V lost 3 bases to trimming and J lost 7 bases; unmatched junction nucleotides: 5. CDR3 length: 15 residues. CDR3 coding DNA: TGTGCCAGCAGCTTCACTAGCGGGAGCCTAAATGAGCAGTTCTTC. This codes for CASSFTSGSLNEQFF.

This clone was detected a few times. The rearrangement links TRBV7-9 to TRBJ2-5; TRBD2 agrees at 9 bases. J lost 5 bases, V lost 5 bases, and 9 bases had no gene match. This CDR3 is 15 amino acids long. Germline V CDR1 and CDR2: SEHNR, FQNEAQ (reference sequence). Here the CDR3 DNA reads TGTGCCAGCAGCATCTTAGCGGGGGCGGGGGAGACCCAGTACTTC. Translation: CASSILAGAGETQYF.

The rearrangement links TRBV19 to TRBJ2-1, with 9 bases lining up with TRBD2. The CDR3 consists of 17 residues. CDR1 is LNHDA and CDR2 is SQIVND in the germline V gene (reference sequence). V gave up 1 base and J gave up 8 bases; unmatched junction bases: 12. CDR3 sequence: CASSIGRSGRPDHEQFF. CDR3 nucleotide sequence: TGTGCCAGTAGTATAGGAAGGAGCGGGAGGCCCGACCATGAGCAGTTCTTC.

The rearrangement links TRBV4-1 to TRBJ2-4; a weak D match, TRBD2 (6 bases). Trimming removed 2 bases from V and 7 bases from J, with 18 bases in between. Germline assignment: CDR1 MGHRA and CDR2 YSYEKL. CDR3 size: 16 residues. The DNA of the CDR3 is TGCGCCAGCAGCCAAAGGGCGTTGGAGGGTGTGAACATTCAGTACTTC. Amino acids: CASSQRALEGVNIQYF.

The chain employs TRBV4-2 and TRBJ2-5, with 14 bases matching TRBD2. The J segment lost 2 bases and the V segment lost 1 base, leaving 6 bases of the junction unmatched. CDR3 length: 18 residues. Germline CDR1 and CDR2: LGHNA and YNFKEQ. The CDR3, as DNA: TGTGCCAGCAGCCAAGGACTAGCGGGGGGGCCAGGGCAAGAGACCCAGTACTTC. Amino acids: CASSQGLAGGPGQETQYF.

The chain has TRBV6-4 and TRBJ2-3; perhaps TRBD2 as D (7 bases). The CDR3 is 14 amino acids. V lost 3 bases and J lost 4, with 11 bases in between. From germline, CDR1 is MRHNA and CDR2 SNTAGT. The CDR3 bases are TGTGCCAGCAGTGATGGGGGGGCCTCAGATACGCAGTATTTT. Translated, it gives CASSDGGASDTQYF.

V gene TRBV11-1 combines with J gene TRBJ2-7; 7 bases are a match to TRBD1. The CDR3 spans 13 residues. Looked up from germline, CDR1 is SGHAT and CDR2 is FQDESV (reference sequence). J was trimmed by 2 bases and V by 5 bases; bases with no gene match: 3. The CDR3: CASSIGTAYEQYF. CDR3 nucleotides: TGTGCCAGCAGCATAGGGACAGCCTACGAGCAGTACTTC.

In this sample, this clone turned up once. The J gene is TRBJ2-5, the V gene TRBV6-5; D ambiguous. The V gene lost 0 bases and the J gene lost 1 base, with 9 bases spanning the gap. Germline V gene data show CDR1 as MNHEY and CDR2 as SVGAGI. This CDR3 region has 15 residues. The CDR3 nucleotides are TGTGCCAGCAGTTACTCGCCCCGGTCCCAAGAGACCCAGTACTTC. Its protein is CASSYSPRSQETQYF.

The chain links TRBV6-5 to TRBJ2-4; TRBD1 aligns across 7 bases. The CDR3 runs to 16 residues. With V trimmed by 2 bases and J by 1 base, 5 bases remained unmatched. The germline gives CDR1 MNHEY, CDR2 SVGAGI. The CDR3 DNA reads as TGTGCCAGCAGTTACGGGCAGGGGGAGGCCAAAAACATTCAGTACTTC. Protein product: CASSYGQGEAKNIQYF.

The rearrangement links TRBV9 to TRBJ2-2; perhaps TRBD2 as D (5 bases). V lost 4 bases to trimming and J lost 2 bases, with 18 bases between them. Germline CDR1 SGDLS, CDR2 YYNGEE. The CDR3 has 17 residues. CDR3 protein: CASSMPPTGINTGELFF. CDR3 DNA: TGTGCCAGCAGCATGCCTCCGACCGGGATAAACACCGGGGAGCTGTTTTTT.

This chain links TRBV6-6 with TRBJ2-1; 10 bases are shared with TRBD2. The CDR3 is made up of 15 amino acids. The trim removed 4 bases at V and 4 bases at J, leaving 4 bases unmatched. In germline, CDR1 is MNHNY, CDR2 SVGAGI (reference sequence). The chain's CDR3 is CASSSRTSGYNEQFF. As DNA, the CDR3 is TGTGCCAGCAGTTCTCGGACTAGCGGTTACAATGAGCAGTTCTTC.

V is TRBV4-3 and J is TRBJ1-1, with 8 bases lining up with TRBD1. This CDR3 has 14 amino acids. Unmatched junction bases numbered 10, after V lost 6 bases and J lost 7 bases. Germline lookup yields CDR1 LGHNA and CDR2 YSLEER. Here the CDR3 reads CASRGRGQGYEAFF. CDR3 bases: TGCGCCAGCAGAGGCAGGGGGCAAGGATATGAAGCTTTCTTT.

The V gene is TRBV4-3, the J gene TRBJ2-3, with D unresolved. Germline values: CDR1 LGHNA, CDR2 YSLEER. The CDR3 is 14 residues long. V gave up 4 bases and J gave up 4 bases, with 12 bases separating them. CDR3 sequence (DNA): TGCGCCAGCAGCCCAGCGAGGTTCGCAGATACGCAGTATTTT. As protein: CASSPARFADTQYF.

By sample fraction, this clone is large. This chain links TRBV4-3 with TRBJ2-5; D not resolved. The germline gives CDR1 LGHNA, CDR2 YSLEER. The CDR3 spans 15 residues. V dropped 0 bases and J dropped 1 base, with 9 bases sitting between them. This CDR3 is CASSQDRGTQETQYF. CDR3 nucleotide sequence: TGCGCCAGCAGCCAAGATAGAGGCACCCAAGAGACCCAGTACTTC.

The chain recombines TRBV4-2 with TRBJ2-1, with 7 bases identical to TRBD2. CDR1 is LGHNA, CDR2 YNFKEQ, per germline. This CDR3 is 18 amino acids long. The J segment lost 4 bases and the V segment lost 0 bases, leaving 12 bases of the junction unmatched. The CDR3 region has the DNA TGTGCCAGCAGCCAAGATGCGGCCCTCGGGGGGTTTTACAATGAGCAGTTCTTC. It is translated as CASSQDAALGGFYNEQFF.

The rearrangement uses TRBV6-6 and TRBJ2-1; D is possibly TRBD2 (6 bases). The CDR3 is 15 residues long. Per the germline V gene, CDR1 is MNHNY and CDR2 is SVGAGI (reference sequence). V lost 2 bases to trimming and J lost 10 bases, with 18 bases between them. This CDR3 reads CASSYPRGIFKEQFF. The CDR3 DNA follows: TGTGCCAGCAGTTACCCCCGCGGGATATTCAAGGAGCAGTTCTTC.

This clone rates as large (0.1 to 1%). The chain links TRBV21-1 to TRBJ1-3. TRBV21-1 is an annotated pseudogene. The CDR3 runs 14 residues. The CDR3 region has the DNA TGTGCCAGTTCGGGAGGGGGCGCTGGAAACACCATATATTTT. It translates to CASSGGGAGNTIYF.

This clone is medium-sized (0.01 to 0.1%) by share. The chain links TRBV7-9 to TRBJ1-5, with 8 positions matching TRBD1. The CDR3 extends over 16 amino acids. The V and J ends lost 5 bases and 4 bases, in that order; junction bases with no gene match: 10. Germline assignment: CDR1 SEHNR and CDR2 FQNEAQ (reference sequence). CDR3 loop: CASSKTGTGLNQPQHF. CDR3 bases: TGTGCCAGCAGCAAAACGGGGACAGGACTTAATCAGCCCCAGCATTTT.

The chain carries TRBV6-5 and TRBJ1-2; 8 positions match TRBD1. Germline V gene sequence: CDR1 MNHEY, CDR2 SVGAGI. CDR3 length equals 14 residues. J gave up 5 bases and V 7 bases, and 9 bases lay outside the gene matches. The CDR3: CASKQTGVTYGYTF. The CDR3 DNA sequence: TGTGCCAGCAAACAGACAGGGGTTACGTATGGCTACACCTTC.

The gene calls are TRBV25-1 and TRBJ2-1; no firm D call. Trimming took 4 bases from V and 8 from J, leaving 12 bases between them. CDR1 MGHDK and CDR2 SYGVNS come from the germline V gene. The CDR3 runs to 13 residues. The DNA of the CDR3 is TGTGCCAGCAGTGGAGTTCTTAACGATGAGCAGTTCTTC. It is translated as CASSGVLNDEQFF.

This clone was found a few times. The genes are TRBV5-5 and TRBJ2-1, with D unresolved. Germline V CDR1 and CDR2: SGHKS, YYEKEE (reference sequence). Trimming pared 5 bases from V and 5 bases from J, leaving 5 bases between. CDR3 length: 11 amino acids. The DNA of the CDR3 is TGTGCCAGCAGTTATAACAATGAGCAGTTCTTC. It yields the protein CASSYNNEQFF.

The CDR3 reads CASRTGTGVSSEAFF. The CDR3 nucleotides are TGCGCCAGCAGAACCGGGACAGGGGTTTCGTCTGAAGCTTTCTTT. The genes are TRBV10-2 and TRBJ1-1, with TRBD1 matching over 10 bases. This CDR3 spans 15 amino acids. The trim removed 6 bases at V and 6 bases at J, leaving 10 bases unmatched. CDR1 is WSHSY and CDR2 is SAAADI in the germline V gene.

The CDR3 DNA sequence: TGTGCCAGCAGCTTTGTTCATGGTCTAGAAGAGACCCAGTACTTC. It codes for CASSFVHGLEETQYF. This chain joins TRBV11-1 and TRBJ2-5; D ambiguous. Trimming left V 3 bases short and J 3 bases short, with 14 bases between. Germline lookup yields CDR1 SGHAT and CDR2 FQDESV (reference sequence). CDR3 length: 15 residues.

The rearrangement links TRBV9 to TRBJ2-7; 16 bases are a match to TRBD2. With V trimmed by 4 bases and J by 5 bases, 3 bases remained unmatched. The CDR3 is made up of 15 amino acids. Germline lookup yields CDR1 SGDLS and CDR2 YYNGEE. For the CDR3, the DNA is TGTGCCAGCAGCCTGGGACTAGCGGGAGGGGACGAGCAGTACTTC. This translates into CASSLGLAGGDEQYF.

The CDR3 DNA reads TGTGCCAGCACTCCCGGGACAGGGTCTAACTATGGCTACACCTTC. It translates to CASTPGTGSNYGYTF. The chain has TRBV25-1 and TRBJ1-2, with 9 positions matching TRBD1. V was pared by 7 bases and J by 0 bases, with 6 bases of the junction left unmatched. The CDR3 extends over 15 amino acids. The germline V gene encodes CDR1 MGHDK and CDR2 SYGVNS.

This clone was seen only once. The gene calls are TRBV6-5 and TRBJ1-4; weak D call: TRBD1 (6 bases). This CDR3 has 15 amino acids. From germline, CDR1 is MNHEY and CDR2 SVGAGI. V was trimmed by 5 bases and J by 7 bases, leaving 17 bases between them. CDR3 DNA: TGTGCCAGCAGTCTACTCGAAGGGGGTAGTGAAAAACTGTTTTTT. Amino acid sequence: CASSLLEGGSEKLFF.